A single sample gave rise to the 21 T cell receptor beta chains below, sequenced in a study of patients and donors after allogeneic stem cell transplantation. TCRdb recomputed calls from the RT-PCR reads with MiXCR, one row per CDR3 protein. The data hold about 230,000 distinct CDR3 sequences, with approximately 14% observed a single time. Sequencing was performed on blood, either unsorted or a sorted T cell fraction (not recorded which). These receptors all stem from a human donor who was either an allogeneic HSCT recipient or a stem cell or donor lymphocyte infusion donor (not recorded which). It is not recorded whose cells these are; they may come from a transplant donor.

This clonotype was found many times. The CDR3 DNA reads as TGTGCCAGTAGTATTCGACAGGTCTGGGATGAGCAGTTCTTC. Protein: CASSIRQVWDEQFF. The chain joins TRBV19 to TRBJ2-1; D is perhaps TRBD1 (6 bases). The CDR3 has 14 residues. Trimming shortened V by 3 bases and J by 8 bases, and 14 bases separated the two germline ends. Germline lookup yields CDR1 LNHDA and CDR2 SQIVND (reference sequence).

In this sample, this clonotype turned up many times. The chain employs TRBV4-2 and TRBJ2-5; D unresolved. V lost 0 bases and J lost 5, with 16 bases in between. The CDR3 sequence is 16 residues long. From germline, CDR1 is LGHNA and CDR2 YNFKEQ. The CDR3 reads CASSQDPYSVTETQYF. The CDR3 DNA reads TGTGCCAGCAGCCAAGATCCGTACAGTGTGACTGAGACCCAGTACTTC.

In its sample, this clonotype was seen many times. The chain recombines TRBV2 with TRBJ1-1, with D hard to call. V lost 6 bases, J lost 3 bases, and 5 bases lay in between. Germline CDR1 is SNHLY and CDR2 is FYNNEI. This CDR3 spans 11 amino acids. The CDR3 DNA reads as TGTGCCAGCAGCGTGTACACTGAAGCTTTCTTT. Translated: CASSVYTEAFF. The full variable domain, in which reference TRBV2 and TRBJ1-1 provide the parts outside the CDR3, is EPEVTQTPSHQVTQMGQEVILRCVPISNHLYFYWYRQILGQKVEFLVSFYNNEISEKSEIFDDQFSVERPDGSNFTLKIRSTKLEDSAMYFCASSVYTEAFFGQGTRLTVV.

This CDR3 reads CASSERGRPTEAFF. The DNA of the CDR3 is TGTGCCAGTAGTGAGAGGGGGCGGCCCACTGAAGCTTTCTTT. The V and J genes are TRBV19 and TRBJ1-1; TRBD1 matches at 7 bases. V lost 5 bases to trimming and J lost 4 bases; unmatched junction nucleotides: 7. CDR1 LNHDA and CDR2 SQIVND come from the germline V gene (reference sequence). The CDR3 length is 14 residues.

This clonotype was counted ten times or more. The rearrangement joins TRBV29-1 to TRBJ2-3; TRBD2 agrees at 12 bases. V shed 4 bases, J shed 4 bases, and the junction held 3 bases outside the gene matches. Germline assignment: CDR1 SQVTM and CDR2 ANQGSEA. This CDR3 region has 14 residues. DNA for the CDR3: TGCAGCGTTGGACTAGCGGGAGTCTCAGATACGCAGTATTTT. Its translation is CSVGLAGVSDTQYF.

The table lists this clonotype with a few counts. The chain links TRBV25-1 to TRBJ2-2; 14 bases line up with TRBD2. Trimming removed 2 bases from V and 7 bases from J; junction bases left unmatched: 3. The CDR3 runs to 16 residues. Germline CDR1 MGHDK, CDR2 SYGVNS. The CDR3 loop is CASSEPGLAGVGELFF. The CDR3 nucleotides are TGTGCCAGCAGTGAACCGGGACTAGCGGGAGTCGGGGAGCTGTTTTTT.

This chain uses TRBV19 with TRBJ1-2; 8 bases match TRBD1. V lost 6 bases, J lost 4 bases, and 10 bases stayed unmatched. Per germline, CDR1 LNHDA and CDR2 SQIVND (reference sequence). This CDR3 is built from 15 residues. The CDR3 sequence is CASSRGQGGSYGYTF. The CDR3, as DNA: TGTGCCAGTAGCCGAGGACAGGGAGGTTCCTATGGCTACACCTTC. Full variable domain (rest looked up from reference TRBV19 and TRBJ1-2): DGGITQSPKYLFRKEGQNVTLSCEQNLNHDAMYWYRQDPGQGLRLIYYSQIVNDFQKGDIAEGYSVSREKKESFPLTVTSAQKNPTAFYLCASSRGQGGSYGYTFGSGTRLTVV.

The chain uses TRBV18 and TRBJ1-2; 8 nucleotides agree with TRBD1. Germline V gene data show CDR1 as KGHSH and CDR2 as LQKENI. The J segment lost 8 bases and the V segment lost 2 bases, leaving 19 bases of the junction unmatched. The CDR3 consists of 18 residues. CDR3 coding DNA: TGTGCCAGCTCACCAAAGAGACAGGGGACAGCTGGGATCGAAGGCTACACCTTC. This encodes CASSPKRQGTAGIEGYTF.

This clonotype was seen only a few times. The CDR3 loop is CAFTHRSSYNSPLHF. In DNA, the CDR3 is TGTGCCTTCACGCACAGAAGCTCCTATAATTCACCCCTCCACTTT. The chain employs TRBV30 and TRBJ1-6; D remains unclear. The CDR3 runs 15 residues. From germline, CDR1 is GTSNPN and CDR2 SVGIG (reference sequence). Trimming took off 7 bases at V and 0 bases at J, with 13 bases between the two ends.

A few counts support this clonotype. V usage is TRBV4-1 and J usage is TRBJ2-1; TRBD2 might be the D (6 bases). CDR1 is MGHRA and CDR2 is YSYEKL in the germline V gene. The CDR3 has 14 amino acids. V lost 4 bases and J 0 bases, leaving 7 bases between the germline ends. Here the CDR3 DNA reads TGCGCCAGCAGCCCTAGCGCCTCCTACAATGAGCAGTTCTTC. Protein sequence: CASSPSASYNEQFF.

This clonotype was seen only a few times. CDR3 loop: CSAPTGGWSGDYNEQFF. In DNA, the CDR3 is TGCAGTGCCCCGACAGGGGGCTGGAGTGGGGATTACAATGAGCAGTTCTTC. The V gene is TRBV20-1, the J gene TRBJ2-1; 10 bases line up with TRBD1. The junction had 15 bases not matched to a gene; V was cut back by 6 bases and J by 4 bases. The CDR3 covers 17 residues. Germline lookup yields CDR1 DFQATT and CDR2 SNEGSKA (reference sequence).

The gene calls are TRBV18 and TRBJ1-1; 8 positions match TRBD1. CDR3 length: 14 residues. V lost 6 bases and J lost 0; bases outside the gene matches: 3. Germline CDR1 KGHSH, CDR2 LQKENI. CDR3 protein: CASSPDRVNTEAFF. DNA for the CDR3: TGTGCCAGCTCCCCGGACAGGGTGAACACTGAAGCTTTCTTT.

This clonotype was detected ten times or more. The chain couples TRBV12-3 or TRBV12-4 to TRBJ1-5, with D perhaps matching TRBD1 (5 bases). Trimming left V 6 bases short and J 0 bases short, with 15 bases between. The CDR3 length is 16 residues. CDR3 in amino acids: CASRNGDGFSNQPQHF. In nucleotides, the CDR3 is TGTGCCAGCAGGAATGGGGACGGCTTTAGCAATCAGCCCCAGCATTTT.

This clonotype was counted a few times. This chain links TRBV29-1 with TRBJ2-7; perhaps D is TRBD1 or TRBD2 (5 bases each). This CDR3 contains 14 residues. In germline, CDR1 is SQVTM, CDR2 ANQGSEA. Between the trimmed V and J ends, which lost 3 bases and 4 bases, there was a span of 16 bases. The CDR3 protein is CSVDMGTLGYEQYF. CDR3 nucleotide sequence: TGCAGCGTTGATATGGGGACCCTCGGGTACGAGCAGTACTTC.

In this sample, this clonotype turned up a few times. The chain couples TRBV2 to TRBJ2-5; 7 bases match TRBD1. V gave up 1 base and J gave up 4 bases; unmatched junction bases: 6. The CDR3 contains 15 residues. Germline CDR1 is SNHLY and CDR2 is FYNNEI. The CDR3: CASSEVRGPRETQYF. The CDR3 DNA reads TGTGCCAGCAGTGAAGTGAGGGGGCCCCGAGAGACCCAGTACTTC.

There are a few counts of this clonotype. The genes are TRBV4-2 and TRBJ2-3; no definite D call. Trimming took off 0 bases at V and 4 bases at J, with 8 bases between the two ends. Germline CDR1 reads LGHNA; CDR2 reads YNFKEQ. The CDR3 has 14 residues. As DNA, the CDR3 is TGTGCCAGCAGCCAAGATCCGGGCCCAGATACGCAGTATTTT. This translates into CASSQDPGPDTQYF.

The genes are TRBV14 and TRBJ1-1; 12 bases match TRBD1. CDR1 is SGHDN and CDR2 is FVKESK in the germline V gene. Losses at the gene ends were 3 bases for V and 11 bases for J; bases not matched to a gene: 13. The CDR3 length is 16 residues. DNA of the CDR3: TGTGCCAGCAGCCAGGAGCCGGGACAGGGGGCTTATCGCGCTTTCTTT. This gives the protein CASSQEPGQGAYRAFF.

The chain employs TRBV21-1 and TRBJ2-7. TRBV21-1 corresponds to a pseudogene. CDR3 length: 17 residues. The CDR3 bases are TGTGCCAGCAGCAAAGTGGATTCGGCGGACAGCTCCTACGAGCAGTACTTC. Translation: CASSKVDSADSSYEQYF.

This clonotype was observed a few times. V and J are TRBV20-1 and TRBJ2-3, with 7 bases fitting TRBD1. Germline assignment: CDR1 DFQATT and CDR2 SNEGSKA (reference sequence). After removal of 5 bases from V and 4 bases from J, the junction contained 6 bases not matched to a gene. The length of the CDR3 is 13 residues. This CDR3 is CSAGAQGADTQYF. Written as DNA, the CDR3 is TGCAGTGCTGGGGCGCAGGGGGCAGATACGCAGTATTTT.

In this sample, this clonotype turned up a few times. V and J are TRBV5-1 and TRBJ2-1; TRBD1 matches 7 bases. CDR3 size: 15 residues. Per germline, CDR1 SGHRS and CDR2 YFSETQ. V trimming: 2 bases; J trimming: 4 bases; junction bases outside the gene matches: 6. DNA of the CDR3: TGCGCCAGCAGCTTATCCGGGACAGCTTACAATGAGCAGTTCTTC. This sequence encodes CASSLSGTAYNEQFF.

This clonotype came up many times. This chain uses TRBV4-2 with TRBJ1-2; 7 bases fit TRBD1. Per the germline V gene, CDR1 is LGHNA and CDR2 is YNFKEQ. The CDR3 is 17 residues long. The ends lost 0 bases at V and 5 bases at J; junction bases unmatched: 12. The CDR3 region is CASSQDPVGQDVYGYTF. DNA for the CDR3: TGTGCCAGCAGCCAAGATCCGGTTGGACAGGACGTTTATGGCTACACCTTC.